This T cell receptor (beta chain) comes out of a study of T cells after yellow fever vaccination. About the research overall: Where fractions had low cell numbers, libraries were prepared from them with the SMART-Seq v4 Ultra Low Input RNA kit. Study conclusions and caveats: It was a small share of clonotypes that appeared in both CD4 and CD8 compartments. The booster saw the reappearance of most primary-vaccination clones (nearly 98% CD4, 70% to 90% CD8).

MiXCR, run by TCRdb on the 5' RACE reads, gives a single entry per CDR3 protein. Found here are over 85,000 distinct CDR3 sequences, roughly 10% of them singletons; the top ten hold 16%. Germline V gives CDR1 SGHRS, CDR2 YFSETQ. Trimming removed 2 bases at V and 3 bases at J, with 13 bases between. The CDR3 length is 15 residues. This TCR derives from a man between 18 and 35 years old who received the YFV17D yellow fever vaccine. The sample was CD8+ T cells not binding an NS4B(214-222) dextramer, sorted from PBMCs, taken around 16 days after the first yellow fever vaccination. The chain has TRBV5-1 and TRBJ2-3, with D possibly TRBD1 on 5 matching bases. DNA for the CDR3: TGCGCCAGCAGCTTCAGCCAGGGCAGGACAGATACGCAGTATTTT. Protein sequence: CASSFSQGRTDTQYF.